This T cell receptor (beta chain) was sequenced during a study of cytomegalovirus exposure and HLA in healthy donors. Whole-study results and caveats: A later analysis revealed that TCR association rates differed between HLA loci, peaking at DRB1 and bottoming out at HLA-C.

Note on this clone: Its antigen is not identified.

Primers for the PCR totalled 60 Vbeta and 13 Jbeta. This table comes from immunoSEQ multiplex PCR, and its TCRdb copy is limited to in-frame clones, with some not included. The data hold 100,000 to 120,000 clones, with under 85% observed a single time. V shed 5 bases, J shed 6 bases, and the junction held 7 bases outside the gene matches. Germline CDR1 is SEHNR and CDR2 is FQNEAQ (reference sequence). There are 15 residues in the CDR3. This clonotype originated in a young man in good health and CMV-seronegative. Sequencing was carried out using PBMCs. The gene calls are TRBV7-9 and TRBJ2-2; 9 positions match TRBD2. The CDR3 loop reads CASSLKGLASGELFF. For the CDR3, the DNA is TGTGCCAGCAGCCTTAAGGGACTAGCATCCGGGGAGCTGTTTTTT.